The source of this TCR beta chain is a study of OX40 agonist ivuxolimab in advanced cancers. About the research overall: Patients received intravenous ivuxolimab every 2 weeks at 0.01 to 10 mg/kg.

Profiling relied on immunoSEQ multiplex PCR, and the TCRdb table lists in-frame clones only, not all of them. The sample includes about 58,000 clones, around 84% of them seen just once. The CDR3 is 19 residues long. In germline, CDR1 is SGHKS, CDR2 YYEKEE (reference sequence). The V end lost 4 bases, the J end lost 4 bases, and 27 bases lay between the germline ends. The sequence derives from an adult with an advanced solid tumor such as melanoma, head and neck, liver or kidney cancer. This material consisted of CD4+ or CD8+ T cells sorted from blood, taken in a trial of the OX40 agonist ivuxolimab. The rearrangement joins TRBV5-5 to TRBJ1-5, with D possibly being TRBD1 (6 bases). The CDR3, as DNA: TGTGCCAGCAGCCCGTACCGGGACACCTATGGGCTCCTTAATCAGCCCCAGCATTTT. Protein sequence: CASSPYRDTYGLLNQPQHF.